This T cell receptor (beta chain) was observed in a study of cytomegalovirus exposure and HLA in healthy donors. There are 13 residues in the CDR3. V lost 1 base and J lost 3, with 10 bases in between. The V gene's germline CDR1 is GTSNPN and CDR2 SVGIG (reference sequence). PCR amplification relied on 60 Vbeta primers (plus 13 Jbeta primers). TCRdb keeps only in-frame clones here, not all; method: immunoSEQ multiplex PCR. The data contain about 98,000 clones, 65% to 80% of them singletons. General study findings and limits: Later work associated roughly 15,000 TCR beta sequences with HLA alleles at 0.05 false discovery rate.

A few counts support this clone. Its antigen is undetermined. The genes are TRBV30 and TRBJ2-7; a possible D gene is TRBD1 (6 bases). The sample was PBMCs. The receptor's source is a man between 60 and 75 years old in good health and CMV-seropositive. CDR3 nucleotide sequence: TGTGCCTGGAGTGGCCGAGGGGGCTACGAGCAGTACTTC. Its translation: CAWSGRGGYEQYF.